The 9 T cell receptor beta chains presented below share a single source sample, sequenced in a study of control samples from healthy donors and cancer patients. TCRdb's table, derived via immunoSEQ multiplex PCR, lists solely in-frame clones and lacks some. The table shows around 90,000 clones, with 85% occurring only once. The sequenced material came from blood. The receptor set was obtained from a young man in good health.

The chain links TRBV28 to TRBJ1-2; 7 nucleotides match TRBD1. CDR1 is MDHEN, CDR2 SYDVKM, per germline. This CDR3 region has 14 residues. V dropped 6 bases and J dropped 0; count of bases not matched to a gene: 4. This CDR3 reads CASSDGTANYGYTF. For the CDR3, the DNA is TGTGCCAGCAGCGACGGGACAGCTAACTATGGCTACACCTTC.

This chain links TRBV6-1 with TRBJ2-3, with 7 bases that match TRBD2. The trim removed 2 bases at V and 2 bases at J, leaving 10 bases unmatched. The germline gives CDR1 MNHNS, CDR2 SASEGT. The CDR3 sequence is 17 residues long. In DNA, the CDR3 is TGTGCCAGCAGTGAAAGGGGTAGCGGGTTGGTCACAGATACGCAGTATTTT. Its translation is CASSERGSGLVTDTQYF.

The CDR3 loop reads CASNYRSNTGELFF. CDR3 sequence (DNA): TGTGCCAGTAACTACAGGTCCAACACCGGGGAGCTGTTTTTT. The chain couples TRBV19 to TRBJ2-2; D possibly corresponds to TRBD1 (5 bases). The CDR3 is made up of 14 amino acids. Germline CDR1 and CDR2: LNHDA and SQIVND (reference sequence). Trimming cost V 7 bases and J 2 bases, with 11 bases left between them.

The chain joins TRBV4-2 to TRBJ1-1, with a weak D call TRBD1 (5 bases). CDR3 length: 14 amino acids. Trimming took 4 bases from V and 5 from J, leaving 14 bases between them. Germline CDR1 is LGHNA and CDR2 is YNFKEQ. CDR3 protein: CASSPPGGLTEAFF. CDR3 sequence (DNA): TGTGCCAGCAGCCCCCCCGGGGGACTTACTGAAGCTTTCTTT.

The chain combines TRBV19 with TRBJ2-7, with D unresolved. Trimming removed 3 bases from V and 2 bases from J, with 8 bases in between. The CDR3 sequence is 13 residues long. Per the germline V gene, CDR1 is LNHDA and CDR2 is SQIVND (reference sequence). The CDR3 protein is CASSISVPYEQYF. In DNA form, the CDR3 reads TGTGCCAGTAGTATTTCGGTTCCCTACGAGCAGTACTTC.

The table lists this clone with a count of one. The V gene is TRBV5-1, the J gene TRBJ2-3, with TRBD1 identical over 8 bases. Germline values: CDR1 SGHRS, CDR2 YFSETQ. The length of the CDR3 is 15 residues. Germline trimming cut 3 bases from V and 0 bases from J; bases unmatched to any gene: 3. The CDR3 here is CASSSQGASTDTQYF. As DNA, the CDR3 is TGCGCCAGCAGCTCCCAGGGGGCTAGCACAGATACGCAGTATTTT.

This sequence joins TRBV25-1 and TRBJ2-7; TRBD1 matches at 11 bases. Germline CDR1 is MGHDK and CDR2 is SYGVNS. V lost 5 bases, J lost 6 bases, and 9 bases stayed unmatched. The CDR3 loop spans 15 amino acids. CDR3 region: CASSFSGTGGSEQYF. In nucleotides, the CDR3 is TGTGCCAGCAGTTTCTCCGGGACAGGGGGTAGCGAGCAGTACTTC.

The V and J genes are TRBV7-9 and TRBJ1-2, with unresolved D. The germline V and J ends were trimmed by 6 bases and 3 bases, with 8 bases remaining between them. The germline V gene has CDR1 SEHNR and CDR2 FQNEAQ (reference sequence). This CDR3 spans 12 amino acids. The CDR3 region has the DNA TGTGCCAGCAGGTGGGGAGACTATGGCTACACCTTC. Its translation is CASRWGDYGYTF. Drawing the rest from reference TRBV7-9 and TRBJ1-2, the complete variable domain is DTGVSQNPRHKITKRGQNVTFRCDPISEHNRLYWYRQTLGQGPEFLTYFQNEAQLEKSRLLSDRFSAERPKGSFSTLEIQRTEQGDSAMYLCASRWGDYGYTFGSGTRLTVV.

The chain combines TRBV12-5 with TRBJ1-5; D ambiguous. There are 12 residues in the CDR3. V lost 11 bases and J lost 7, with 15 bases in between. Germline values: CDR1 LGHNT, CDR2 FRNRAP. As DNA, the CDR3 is TGTGCTTCTGGAGGGTTACAGCAGCCCCAGCATTTT. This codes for CASGGLQQPQHF.